The 27 T cell receptor beta chains given below trace back to one sample, sequenced in a study of shared clonotypes between healthy human individuals (dated by TCRdb to 2018 to 2020). Receptors were amplified or captured by the immunoSEQ multiplex PCR assay. TCRdb's version of the immuneACCESS table is confined to in-frame rearrangements and falls short of the full clone set. An unresolved V gene accounts for under half of the shortfall where checked; the remainder is of unknown origin. Counted in this sample were about 2 million clones; 85% to 95% of them appeared once. The ten largest make up approximately 0.13% of the sample. The sequencing input was naive CD4+ T cells sorted from blood. The cell subset or site label of this sample denotes: CD45RA+ positively selected. These receptors originate from a man younger than 35 in good health.

V gene TRBV10-3 combines with J gene TRBJ2-7; tentatively, D is TRBD1 (7 bases). Trimming cost V 6 bases and J 6 bases, with 18 bases left between them. CDR1 and CDR2 (germline): ENHRY, SYGVKD. This CDR3 region has 14 residues. The CDR3 region is CAIRSTGHGSEQYF. In DNA form, the CDR3 reads TGTGCCATCAGGTCGACAGGGCACGGGAGCGAGCAGTACTTC.

The V call is TRBV25-1, the J call TRBJ2-2; D might be TRBD1 or TRBD2, each matching 6 bases. Deletions cut 4 bases from V and 1 base from J, with 13 bases between. The germline CDR1 and CDR2 sequences are MGHDK and SYGVNS. The CDR3 runs to 16 residues. In DNA, the CDR3 is TGTGCCAGCAGTGCCCCGGGGGCTGGGAACACCGGGGAGCTGTTTTTT. Its translation is CASSAPGAGNTGELFF.

The V gene is TRBV11-2, the J gene TRBJ1-5; TRBD1 aligns across 7 bases. The length of the CDR3 is 13 residues. V lost 5 bases, J lost 11 bases, and 9 bases stayed unmatched. Germline CDR1 is SGHAT and CDR2 is FQNNGV. CDR3 in DNA: TGTGCCAGCAGCCCCGGACAGGTCGGGTCCCAGCATTTT. This encodes CASSPGQVGSQHF.

About this clone itself: In the same sample, other DNA sequences code for this CDR3. The J gene is TRBJ1-5, the V gene TRBV2; weak D call: TRBD1 (5 bases). The germline V and J ends were trimmed by 6 bases and 1 base, with 7 bases remaining between them. CDR3 length equals 13 residues. Per the germline V gene, CDR1 is SNHLY and CDR2 is FYNNEI. The DNA for the CDR3 is TGTGCCAGCAGATGGGACAGCAATCAGCCCCAGCATTTT. Its protein product is CASRWDSNQPQHF.

About this clone itself: One junction end does not reproduce the germline sequence, and a read error may be involved. The chain joins TRBV7-7 to TRBJ2-5; TRBD1 might be the D (5 bases). The CDR3 consists of 15 residues. Germline-derived CDR1 and CDR2 are SSHAT and FNYEAQ (reference sequence). This CDR3 is CASSLVVAKGETQYF. As DNA, the CDR3 is TGTGCTAGCAGCTTAGTAGTTGCCAAGGGGGAGACCCAGTACTTC. Supplemented by reference TRBV7-7 and TRBJ2-5, the full variable domain reads GAGVSQSPRYKVTKRGQDVTLRCDPISSHATLYWYQQALGQGPEFLTYFNYEAQPDKSGLPSDRFSAERPEGSISTLTIQRTEQRDSAMYRCASSLVVAKGETQYFGPGTRLLVL.

This clone appeared a single time. The chain joins TRBV5-1 to TRBJ2-5; D remains ambiguous. In germline, CDR1 is SGHRS, CDR2 YFSETQ. The CDR3 extends over 13 amino acids. With 6 bases removed from V and 0 bases from J, the gap between germline ends came to 9 bases. CDR3: CASMRPNQETQYF. CDR3 coding DNA: TGCGCCAGCATGAGGCCGAACCAAGAGACCCAGTACTTC.

The CDR3 spells CASSGFTGGGEQYF. CDR3 DNA: TGTGCCAGTAGTGGCTTCACAGGGGGCGGCGAGCAGTACTTC. J is TRBJ2-7 and V is TRBV19; 9 bases line up with TRBD1. V lost 5 bases and J lost 6; bases outside the gene matches: 8. The CDR3 has 14 residues. Germline lookup yields CDR1 LNHDA and CDR2 SQIVND (reference sequence).

The V gene is TRBV6-4, the J gene TRBJ2-3; 9 positions match TRBD2. The CDR3 consists of 16 residues. Per the germline V gene, CDR1 is MRHNA and CDR2 is SNTAGT. Unmatched junction bases numbered 8, after V lost 6 bases and J lost 1 base. The CDR3, as DNA: TGTGCCAGCAGCAACACTTTAGCGGGGGGCACAGATACGCAGTATTTT. It encodes CASSNTLAGGTDTQYF.

This chain uses TRBV18 with TRBJ1-6; possible D gene TRBD1, 5 bases. Trimming took off 1 base at V and 9 bases at J, with 16 bases between the two ends. Germline loops: CDR1 KGHSH, CDR2 LQKENI. This CDR3 comprises 16 residues. CDR3 bases: TGTGCCAGCTCACCACGGGGGGTCCAGGATGGTTCACCCCTCCACTTT. Residues: CASSPRGVQDGSPLHF.

The chain carries TRBV5-1 and TRBJ1-6; the match to TRBD1 covers 10 bases. CDR1 SGHRS and CDR2 YFSETQ come from the germline V gene. Germline trimming cut 4 bases from V and 1 base from J; bases unmatched to any gene: 2. CDR3 length: 16 residues. For the CDR3, the DNA is TGCGCCAGCAGCGGGGGACAGGGGTCCTATAATTCACCCCTCCACTTT. It yields the protein CASSGGQGSYNSPLHF.

This clone occurred once. V gene TRBV9 combines with J gene TRBJ2-7; TRBD1 matches at 9 bases. Germline V lookup: CDR1 SGDLS, CDR2 YYNGEE. The CDR3 runs 14 residues. The V gene end was trimmed by 4 bases and the J gene end by 4 bases; junction bases not matched to a gene: 6. As DNA, the CDR3 is TGTGCCAGCAGCTTGGGACAGGGCAGATACGAGCAGTACTTC. Its protein is CASSLGQGRYEQYF.

The chain recombines TRBV19 with TRBJ2-6; D ambiguous. Germline CDR1 reads LNHDA; CDR2 reads SQIVND (reference sequence). The V gene lost 6 bases and the J gene lost 0 bases, with 6 bases spanning the gap. The CDR3 has 14 residues. The DNA of the CDR3 is TGTGCCAGTAGATGGAGCTCTGGGGCCAACGTCCTGACTTTC. Amino acids: CASRWSSGANVLTF.

V usage is TRBV5-8 and J usage is TRBJ2-3; TRBD1 agrees at 8 bases. Germline V gene data show CDR1 as SGHTS and CDR2 as YDEGEE. Losses at the gene ends were 4 bases for V and 2 bases for J; bases not matched to a gene: 9. This CDR3 spans 16 amino acids. CDR3 region: CASSNGQGRNTDTQYF. The CDR3 DNA reads as TGTGCCAGCAGCAACGGACAGGGACGAAACACAGATACGCAGTATTTT.

The J gene is TRBJ1-3, the V gene TRBV18; TRBD1 is a possible D gene (5 bases). Trimming took off 0 bases at V and 2 bases at J, with 11 bases between the two ends. CDR1 KGHSH and CDR2 LQKENI come from the germline V gene. This CDR3 spans 16 amino acids. For the CDR3, the DNA is TGTGCCAGCTCACCACCAGCAGGGATAGCTGGAAACACCATATATTTT. Encoded protein: CASSPPAGIAGNTIYF.

The chain has TRBV21-1 and TRBJ1-5; the table's D call, TRBD1, has no DNA check behind it. TRBV21-1 is noted as a pseudogene. CDR3 length: 14 residues. The CDR3 coding sequence is TGTGCCAGCAGCAAAGTCAGGTCCAGTCAGCCCCAGCATTTT. This encodes CASSKVRSSQPQHF.

Concerning this clone: This may arise from a read error, as a much more abundant clone is one base away. The chain is built from TRBV2 and TRBJ2-7, with 10 nucleotides matching TRBD1. The CDR3 loop spans 13 amino acids. Trimming removed 7 bases from V and 4 bases from J; junction bases left unmatched: 4. Germline CDR1 reads SNHLY; CDR2 reads FYNNEI. The DNA of the CDR3 is TGTGCCAGCATCCGGGACAGGGGATACGAGCAGTACTTC. This codes for CASIRDRGYEQYF.

The chain joins TRBV12-1 to TRBJ1-4. TRBV12-1 is a pseudogene locus. The CDR3 has 17 residues. The CDR3 bases are TGTGCCAGCAGCTTTGGGCGGGGGCGAAGCCGAAATGAAAAACTGTTTTTT. It codes for CASSFGRGRSRNEKLFF.

In its sample, this clone was seen once. The V call is TRBV5-6, the J call TRBJ2-7; D may be TRBD2 (6 bases). This CDR3 is built from 15 residues. Germline loops: CDR1 SGHDT, CDR2 YYEEEE. The V end was cut by 4 bases, the J end by 3 bases, with 17 bases between. The CDR3 region has the DNA TGTGCCAGCAGCGGGGGTGGAGGGTCTAACTACGAGCAGTACTTC. Translated: CASSGGGGSNYEQYF.

The chain recombines TRBV5-1 with TRBJ2-7, with 7 bases fitting TRBD1. There are 15 residues in the CDR3. Losses at the gene ends were 4 bases for V and 2 bases for J; bases not matched to a gene: 9. Germline CDR1 reads SGHRS; CDR2 reads YFSETQ. The CDR3 DNA reads as TGCGCCAGCAGCAAATACAGGGGCCGCGCCTACGAGCAGTACTTC. This encodes CASSKYRGRAYEQYF. Drawing the rest from reference TRBV5-1 and TRBJ2-7, the complete variable domain is KAGVTQTPRYLIKTRGQQVTLSCSPISGHRSVSWYQQTPGQGLQFLFEYFSETQRNKGNFPGRFSGRQFSNSRSEMNVSTLELGDSALYLCASSKYRGRAYEQYFGPGTRLTVT.

The CDR3 sequence: CASSPKAGTQYF. CDR3 coding DNA: TGTGCCAGCTCACCAAAGGCCGGCACGCAGTATTTT. The chain recombines TRBV18 with TRBJ2-3; unclear D gene. V was pared by 2 bases and J by 9 bases, with 9 bases between. This CDR3 region has 12 residues. CDR1 KGHSH and CDR2 LQKENI come from the germline V gene.

This rearrangement joins TRBV5-6 to TRBJ2-7; 8 nucleotides match TRBD2. The CDR3 loop spans 12 amino acids. Losses at the gene ends were 3 bases for V and 6 bases for J; bases not matched to a gene: 2. Germline V gene sequence: CDR1 SGHDT, CDR2 YYEEEE. CDR3 in amino acids: CASSYGRGEQYF. Written as DNA, the CDR3 is TGTGCCAGCAGCTACGGGAGGGGCGAGCAGTACTTC.

The rearrangement links TRBV14 to TRBJ2-1, with unresolved D. V was clipped by 1 base and J by 9 bases, with 10 bases between them. Germline V gene lookup returns CDR1 SGHDN and CDR2 FVKESK. The CDR3 spans 13 residues. As DNA, the CDR3 is TGTGCCAGCAGCCAAGGAATCCCTGGTGAGCAGTTCTTC. Its translation: CASSQGIPGEQFF.

This chain links TRBV5-1 with TRBJ2-7; maybe TRBD2 (6 bases). The CDR3 covers 14 residues. Between the trimmed V and J ends, which lost 4 bases and 4 bases, there was a span of 15 bases. Germline V gene data show CDR1 as SGHRS and CDR2 as YFSETQ. Written as DNA, the CDR3 is TGCGCCAGCAGCCCCCTCCGGGACTCGTACGAGCAGTACTTC. Amino acids: CASSPLRDSYEQYF. The full variable domain, with the rest looked up from reference TRBV5-1 and TRBJ2-7, is KAGVTQTPRYLIKTRGQQVTLSCSPISGHRSVSWYQQTPGQGLQFLFEYFSETQRNKGNFPGRFSGRQFSNSRSEMNVSTLELGDSALYLCASSPLRDSYEQYFGPGTRLTVT.

The CDR3 loop reads CASNIGSTGELFF. CDR3 bases: TGTGCCAGCAATATAGGTTCCACCGGGGAGCTGTTTTTT. J is TRBJ2-2 and V is TRBV6-1; D not certain. The CDR3 sequence is 13 residues long. Trimming removed 7 bases at V and 4 bases at J, with 10 bases between. Germline loops: CDR1 MNHNS, CDR2 SASEGT.

The chain carries TRBV5-5 and TRBJ1-2, with unresolved D. V was trimmed by 0 bases and J by 5 bases, leaving 8 bases between them. Germline-derived CDR1 and CDR2 are SGHKS and YYEKEE (reference sequence). The CDR3 spans 13 residues. CDR3 in amino acids: CASSLEGYYGYTF. The CDR3 DNA reads TGTGCCAGCAGCTTGGAAGGGTATTATGGCTACACCTTC.

In the case of this clone: Other DNA sequences in this specimen translate into the identical CDR3. The J gene is TRBJ2-7, the V gene TRBV5-6, with D uncertain. Per germline, CDR1 SGHDT and CDR2 YYEEEE. The V end was cut by 0 bases, the J end by 2 bases, with 6 bases between. The CDR3 totals 13 residues. The CDR3 reads CASSLGGTYEQYF. The CDR3 region has the DNA TGTGCCAGCAGCTTGGGAGGAACCTACGAGCAGTACTTC.

The gene calls are TRBV2 and TRBJ2-7, with a tentative D call TRBD1 (6 bases). The V end was cut by 8 bases, the J end by 2 bases, with 13 bases between. Germline V lookup: CDR1 SNHLY, CDR2 FYNNEI. The CDR3 has 13 residues. CDR3 DNA: TGTGCCAGCCTACGACAGGACGCCTACGAGCAGTACTTC. Translating it yields CASLRQDAYEQYF.